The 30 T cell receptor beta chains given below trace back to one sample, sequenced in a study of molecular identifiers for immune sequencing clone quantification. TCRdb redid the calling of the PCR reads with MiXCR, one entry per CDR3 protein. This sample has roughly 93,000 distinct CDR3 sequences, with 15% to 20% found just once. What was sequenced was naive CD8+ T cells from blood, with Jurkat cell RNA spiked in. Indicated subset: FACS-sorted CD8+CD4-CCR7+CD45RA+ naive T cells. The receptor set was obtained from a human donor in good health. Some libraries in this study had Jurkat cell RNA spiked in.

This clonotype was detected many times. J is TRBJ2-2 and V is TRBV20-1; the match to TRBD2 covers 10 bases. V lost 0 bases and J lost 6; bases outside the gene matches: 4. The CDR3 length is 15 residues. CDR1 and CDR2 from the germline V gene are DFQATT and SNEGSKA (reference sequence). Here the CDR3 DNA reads TGCAGTGCTAGAGAACTAGCGGGAAGGCCCGGGGAGCTGTTTTTT. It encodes CSARELAGRPGELFF.

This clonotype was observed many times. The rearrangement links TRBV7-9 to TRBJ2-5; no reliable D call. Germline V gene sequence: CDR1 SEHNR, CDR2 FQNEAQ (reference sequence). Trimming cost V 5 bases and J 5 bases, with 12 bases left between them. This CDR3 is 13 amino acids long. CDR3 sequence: CASSHGFDETQYF. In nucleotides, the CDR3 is TGTGCCAGCAGCCACGGCTTTGATGAGACCCAGTACTTC.

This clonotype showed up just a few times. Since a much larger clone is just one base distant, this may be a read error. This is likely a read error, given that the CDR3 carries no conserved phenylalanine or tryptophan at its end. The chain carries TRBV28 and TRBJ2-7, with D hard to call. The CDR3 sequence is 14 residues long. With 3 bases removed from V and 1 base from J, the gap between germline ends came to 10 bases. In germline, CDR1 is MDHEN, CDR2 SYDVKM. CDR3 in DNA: TGTGCCAGCAGTTTGTTCGATGAATCCTACGAGCAGTACTCC. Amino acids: CASSLFDESYEQYS.

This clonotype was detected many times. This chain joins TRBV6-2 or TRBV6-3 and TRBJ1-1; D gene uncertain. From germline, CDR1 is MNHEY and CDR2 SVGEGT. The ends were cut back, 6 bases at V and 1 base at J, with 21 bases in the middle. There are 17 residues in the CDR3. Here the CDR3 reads CASSPQASEEGNTEAFF. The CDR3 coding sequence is TGTGCCAGCAGCCCCCAAGCTTCTGAGGAGGGGAACACTGAAGCTTTCTTT.

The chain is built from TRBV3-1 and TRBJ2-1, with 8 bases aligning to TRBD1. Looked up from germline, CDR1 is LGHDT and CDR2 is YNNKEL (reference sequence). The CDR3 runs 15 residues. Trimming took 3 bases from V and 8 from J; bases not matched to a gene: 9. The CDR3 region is CASSHRTGQVDEQFF. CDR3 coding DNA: TGTGCCAGCAGCCACAGGACAGGGCAGGTGGATGAGCAGTTCTTC.

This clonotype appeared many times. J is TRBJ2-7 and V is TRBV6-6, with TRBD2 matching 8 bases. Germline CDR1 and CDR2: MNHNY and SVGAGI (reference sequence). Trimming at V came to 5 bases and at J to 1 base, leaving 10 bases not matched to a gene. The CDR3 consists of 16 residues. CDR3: CASSAPGGEASYEQYF. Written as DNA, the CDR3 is TGTGCCAGCAGTGCCCCGGGGGGGGAGGCATCCTACGAGCAGTACTTC.

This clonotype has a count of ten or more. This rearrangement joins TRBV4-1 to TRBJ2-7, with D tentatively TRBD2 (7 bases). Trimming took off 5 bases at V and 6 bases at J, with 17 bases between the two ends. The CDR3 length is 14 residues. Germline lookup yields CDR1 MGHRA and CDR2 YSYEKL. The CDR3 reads CASSARGGLGEQYF. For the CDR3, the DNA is TGCGCCAGCAGCGCAAGGGGGGGGCTTGGCGAGCAGTACTTC.

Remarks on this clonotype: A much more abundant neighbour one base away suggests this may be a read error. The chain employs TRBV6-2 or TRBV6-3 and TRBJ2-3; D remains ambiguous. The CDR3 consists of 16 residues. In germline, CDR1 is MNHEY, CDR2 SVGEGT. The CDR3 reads CASRYGILGSTDTQYF. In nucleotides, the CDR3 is TGTGCCAGCCGTTACGGCATCTTGGGGAGCACAGATACGCAGTATTTT.

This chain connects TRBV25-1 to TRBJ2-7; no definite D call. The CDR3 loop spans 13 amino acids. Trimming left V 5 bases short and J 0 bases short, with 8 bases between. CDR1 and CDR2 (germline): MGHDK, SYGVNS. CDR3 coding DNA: TGTGCCAGCAGTCAGCAACTCTCCTACGAGCAGTACTTC. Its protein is CASSQQLSYEQYF.

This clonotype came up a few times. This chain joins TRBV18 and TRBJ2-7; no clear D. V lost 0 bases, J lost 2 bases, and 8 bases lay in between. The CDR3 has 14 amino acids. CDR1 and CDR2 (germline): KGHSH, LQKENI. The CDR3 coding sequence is TGTGCCAGCTCACCACCGGTCTTCACCTACGAGCAGTACTTC. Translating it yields CASSPPVFTYEQYF.

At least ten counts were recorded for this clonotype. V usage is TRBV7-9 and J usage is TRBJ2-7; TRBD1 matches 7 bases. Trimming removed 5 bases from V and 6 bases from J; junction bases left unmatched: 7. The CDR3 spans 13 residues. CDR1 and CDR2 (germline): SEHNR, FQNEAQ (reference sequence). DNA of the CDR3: TGTGCCAGCAGCCCGACAGGGTCCCTCGAGCAGTACTTC. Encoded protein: CASSPTGSLEQYF. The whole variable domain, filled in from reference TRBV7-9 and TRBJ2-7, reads DTGVSQNPRHKITKRGQNVTFRCDPISEHNRLYWYRQTLGQGPEFLTYFQNEAQLEKSRLLSDRFSAERPKGSFSTLEIQRTEQGDSAMYLCASSPTGSLEQYFGPGTRLTVT.

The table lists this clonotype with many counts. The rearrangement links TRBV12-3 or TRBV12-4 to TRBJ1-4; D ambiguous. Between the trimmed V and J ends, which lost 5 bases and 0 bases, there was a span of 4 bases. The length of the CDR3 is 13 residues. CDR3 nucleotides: TGTGCCAGCAGTAGCGCAACTAATGAAAAACTGTTTTTT. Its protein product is CASSSATNEKLFF.

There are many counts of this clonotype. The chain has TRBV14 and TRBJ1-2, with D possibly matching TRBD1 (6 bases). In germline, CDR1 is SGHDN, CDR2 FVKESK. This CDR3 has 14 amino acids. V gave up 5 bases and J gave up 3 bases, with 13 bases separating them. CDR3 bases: TGTGCCAGCAGCAACACAGGGATGGACTATGGCTACACCTTC. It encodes CASSNTGMDYGYTF.

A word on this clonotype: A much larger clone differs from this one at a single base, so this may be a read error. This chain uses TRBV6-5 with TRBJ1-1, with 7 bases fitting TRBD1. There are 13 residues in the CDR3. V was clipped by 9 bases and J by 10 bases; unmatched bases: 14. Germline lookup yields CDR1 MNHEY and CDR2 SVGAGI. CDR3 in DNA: TGTGCCAGTAAAACAGGGGATGTAGCTGTAGCTTTCTTT. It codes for CASKTGDVAVAFF.

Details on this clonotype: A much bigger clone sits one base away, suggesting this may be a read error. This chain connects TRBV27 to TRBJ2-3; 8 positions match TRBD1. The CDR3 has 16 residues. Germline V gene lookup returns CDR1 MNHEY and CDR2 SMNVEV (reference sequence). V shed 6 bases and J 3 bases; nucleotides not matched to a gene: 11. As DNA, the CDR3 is TGTGCCAGCAGCCGGACAGGGTTGTGCTTTACAGATACGCAGTATTTT. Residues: CASSRTGLCFTDTQYF.

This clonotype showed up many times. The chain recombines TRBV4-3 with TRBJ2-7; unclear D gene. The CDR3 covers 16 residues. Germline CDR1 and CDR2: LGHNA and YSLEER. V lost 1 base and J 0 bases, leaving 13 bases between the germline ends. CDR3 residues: CASSQGPRLSSYEQYF. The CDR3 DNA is TGCGCCAGCAGCCAAGGGCCTCGGCTCAGCTCCTACGAGCAGTACTTC.

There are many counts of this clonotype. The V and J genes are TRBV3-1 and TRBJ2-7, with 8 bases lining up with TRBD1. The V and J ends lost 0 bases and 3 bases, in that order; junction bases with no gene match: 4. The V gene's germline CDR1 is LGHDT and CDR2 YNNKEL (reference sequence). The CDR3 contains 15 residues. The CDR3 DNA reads TGTGCCAGCAGCCAAGAATCCGGACAGGGCTACGAGCAGTACTTC. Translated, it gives CASSQESGQGYEQYF.

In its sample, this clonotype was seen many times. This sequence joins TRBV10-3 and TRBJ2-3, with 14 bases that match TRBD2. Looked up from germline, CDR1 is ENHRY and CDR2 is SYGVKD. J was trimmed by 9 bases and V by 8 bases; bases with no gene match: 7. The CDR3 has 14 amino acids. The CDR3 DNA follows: TGTGCCATCTCCGGGACTAGCGGGAGTGTCACGCAGTATTTT. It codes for CAISGTSGSVTQYF.

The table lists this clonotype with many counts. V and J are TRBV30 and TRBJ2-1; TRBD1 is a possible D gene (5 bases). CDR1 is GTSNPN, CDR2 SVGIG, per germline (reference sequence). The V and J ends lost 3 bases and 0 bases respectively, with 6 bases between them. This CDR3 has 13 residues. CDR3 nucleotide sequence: TGTGCCTGGAGCAGGGACTCCTACAATGAGCAGTTCTTC. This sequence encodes CAWSRDSYNEQFF.

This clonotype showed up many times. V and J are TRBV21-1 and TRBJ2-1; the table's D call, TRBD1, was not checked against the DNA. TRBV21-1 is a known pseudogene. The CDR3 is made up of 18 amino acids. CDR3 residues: CASSKVGAGEPCEDEQFF. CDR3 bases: TGTGCCAGCAGCAAAGTCGGGGCGGGGGAGCCTTGTGAGGATGAGCAGTTCTTC.

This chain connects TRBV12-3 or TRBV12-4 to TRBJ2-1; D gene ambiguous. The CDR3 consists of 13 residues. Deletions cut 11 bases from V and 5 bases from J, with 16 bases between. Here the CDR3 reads CAGGPLIHNEQFF. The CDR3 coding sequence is TGTGCCGGCGGTCCTTTAATCCACAATGAGCAGTTCTTC.

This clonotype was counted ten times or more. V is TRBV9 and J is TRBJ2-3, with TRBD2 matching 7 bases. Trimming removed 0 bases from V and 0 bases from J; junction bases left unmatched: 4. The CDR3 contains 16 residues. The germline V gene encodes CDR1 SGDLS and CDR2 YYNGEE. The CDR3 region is CASSVEASGSTDTQYF. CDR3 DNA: TGTGCCAGCAGCGTAGAGGCTAGCGGAAGCACAGATACGCAGTATTTT. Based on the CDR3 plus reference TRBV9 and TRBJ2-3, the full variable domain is DSGVTQTPKHLITATGQRVTLRCSPRSGDLSVYWYQQSLDQGLQFLIQYYNGEERAKGNILERFSAQQFPDLHSELNLSSLELGDSALYFCASSVEASGSTDTQYFGPGTRLTVL.

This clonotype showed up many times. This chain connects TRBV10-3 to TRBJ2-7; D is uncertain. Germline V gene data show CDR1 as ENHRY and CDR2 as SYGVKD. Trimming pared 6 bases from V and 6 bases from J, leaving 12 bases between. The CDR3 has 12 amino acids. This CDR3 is CAIRTRSFEQYF. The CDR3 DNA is TGTGCCATCAGGACAAGATCTTTCGAGCAGTACTTC.

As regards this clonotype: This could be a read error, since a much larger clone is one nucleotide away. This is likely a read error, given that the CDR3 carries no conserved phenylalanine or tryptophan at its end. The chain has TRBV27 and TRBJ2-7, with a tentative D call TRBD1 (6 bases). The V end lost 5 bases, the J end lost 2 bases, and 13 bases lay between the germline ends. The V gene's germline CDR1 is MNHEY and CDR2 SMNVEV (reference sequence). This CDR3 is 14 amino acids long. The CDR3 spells CASSTGTKTYEQYL. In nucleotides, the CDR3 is TGTGCCAGCAGTACCGGGACAAAGACCTACGAGCAGTACCTC.

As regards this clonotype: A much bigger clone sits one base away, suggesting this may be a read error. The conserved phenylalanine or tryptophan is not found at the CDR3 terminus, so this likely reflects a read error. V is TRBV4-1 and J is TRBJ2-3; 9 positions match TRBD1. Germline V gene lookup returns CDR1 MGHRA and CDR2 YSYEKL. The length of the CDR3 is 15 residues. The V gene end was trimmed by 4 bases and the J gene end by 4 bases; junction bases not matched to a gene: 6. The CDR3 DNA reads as TGCGCCAGCAGCCCAGGGACAGGGTGGGCAGATACGCAGTATTCT. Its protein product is CASSPGTGWADTQYS.

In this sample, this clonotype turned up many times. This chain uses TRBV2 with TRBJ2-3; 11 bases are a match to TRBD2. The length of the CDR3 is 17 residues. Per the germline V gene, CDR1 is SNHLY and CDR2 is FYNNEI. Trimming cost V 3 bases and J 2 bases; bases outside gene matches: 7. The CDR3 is CASSESLLAGATDTQYF. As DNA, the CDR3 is TGTGCCAGCAGTGAGTCCTTACTAGCGGGAGCCACAGATACGCAGTATTTT.

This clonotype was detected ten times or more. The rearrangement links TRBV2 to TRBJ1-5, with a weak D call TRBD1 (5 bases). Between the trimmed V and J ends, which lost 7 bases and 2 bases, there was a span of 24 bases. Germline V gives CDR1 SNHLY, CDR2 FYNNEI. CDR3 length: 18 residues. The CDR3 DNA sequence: TGTGCCAGCACCCCGCGTGAGGTGGGGCGGAGAGGCAATCAGCCCCAGCATTTT. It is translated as CASTPREVGRRGNQPQHF.

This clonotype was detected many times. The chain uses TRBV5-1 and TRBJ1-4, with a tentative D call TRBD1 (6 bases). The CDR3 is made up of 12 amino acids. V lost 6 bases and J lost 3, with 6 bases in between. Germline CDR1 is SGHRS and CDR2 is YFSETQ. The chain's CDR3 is CASKGANEKLFF. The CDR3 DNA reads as TGCGCCAGCAAGGGGGCTAATGAAAAACTGTTTTTT.

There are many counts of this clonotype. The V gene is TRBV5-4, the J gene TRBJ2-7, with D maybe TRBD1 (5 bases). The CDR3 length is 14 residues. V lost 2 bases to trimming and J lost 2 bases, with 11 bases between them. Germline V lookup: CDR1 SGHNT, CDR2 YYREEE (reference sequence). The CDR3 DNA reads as TGTGCCAGCAGCTTTATCGGCAGGGCCTACGAGCAGTACTTC. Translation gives CASSFIGRAYEQYF.

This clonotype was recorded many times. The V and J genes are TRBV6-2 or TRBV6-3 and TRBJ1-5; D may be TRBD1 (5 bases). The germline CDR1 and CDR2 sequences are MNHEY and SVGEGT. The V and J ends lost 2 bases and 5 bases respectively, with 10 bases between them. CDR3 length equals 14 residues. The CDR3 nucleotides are TGTGCCAGCAGTTACCTCAGGGCGGATCAGCCCCAGCATTTT. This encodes CASSYLRADQPQHF.